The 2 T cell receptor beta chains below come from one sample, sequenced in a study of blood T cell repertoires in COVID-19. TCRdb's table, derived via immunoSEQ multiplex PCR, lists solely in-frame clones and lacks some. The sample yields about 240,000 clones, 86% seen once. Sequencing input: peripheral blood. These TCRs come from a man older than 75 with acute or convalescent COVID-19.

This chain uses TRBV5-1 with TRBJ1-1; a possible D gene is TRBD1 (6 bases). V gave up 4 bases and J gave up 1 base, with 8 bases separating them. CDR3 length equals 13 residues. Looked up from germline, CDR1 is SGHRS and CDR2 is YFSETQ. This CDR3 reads CASSMDRNTEAFF. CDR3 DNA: TGCGCCAGCAGCATGGACAGGAACACTGAAGCTTTCTTT.

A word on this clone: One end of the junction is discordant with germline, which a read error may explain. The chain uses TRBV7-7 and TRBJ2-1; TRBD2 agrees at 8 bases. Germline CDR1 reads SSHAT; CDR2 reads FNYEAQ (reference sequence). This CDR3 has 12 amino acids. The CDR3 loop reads CASSSGTNEQFF. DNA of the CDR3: TGTGCTAGCAGTAGCGGGACGAATGAGCAGTTCTTC.